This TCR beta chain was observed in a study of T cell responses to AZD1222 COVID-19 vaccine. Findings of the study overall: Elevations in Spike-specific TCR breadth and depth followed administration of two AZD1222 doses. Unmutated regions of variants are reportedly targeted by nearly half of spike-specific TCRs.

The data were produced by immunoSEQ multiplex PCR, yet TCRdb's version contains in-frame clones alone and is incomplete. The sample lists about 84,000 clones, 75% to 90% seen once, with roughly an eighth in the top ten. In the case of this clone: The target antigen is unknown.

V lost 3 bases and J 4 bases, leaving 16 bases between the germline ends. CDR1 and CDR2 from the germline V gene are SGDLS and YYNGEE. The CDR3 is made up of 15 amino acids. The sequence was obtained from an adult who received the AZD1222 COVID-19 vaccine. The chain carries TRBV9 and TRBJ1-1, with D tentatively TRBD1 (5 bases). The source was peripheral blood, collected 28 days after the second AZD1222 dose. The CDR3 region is CASSAGLQGVTEAFF. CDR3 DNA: TGTGCCAGCAGCGCAGGCCTCCAAGGGGTCACTGAAGCTTTCTTT. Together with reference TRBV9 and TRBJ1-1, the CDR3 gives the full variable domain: DSGVTQTPKHLITATGQRVTLRCSPRSGDLSVYWYQQSLDQGLQFLIQYYNGEERAKGNILERFSAQQFPDLHSELNLSSLELGDSALYFCASSAGLQGVTEAFFGQGTRLTVV.